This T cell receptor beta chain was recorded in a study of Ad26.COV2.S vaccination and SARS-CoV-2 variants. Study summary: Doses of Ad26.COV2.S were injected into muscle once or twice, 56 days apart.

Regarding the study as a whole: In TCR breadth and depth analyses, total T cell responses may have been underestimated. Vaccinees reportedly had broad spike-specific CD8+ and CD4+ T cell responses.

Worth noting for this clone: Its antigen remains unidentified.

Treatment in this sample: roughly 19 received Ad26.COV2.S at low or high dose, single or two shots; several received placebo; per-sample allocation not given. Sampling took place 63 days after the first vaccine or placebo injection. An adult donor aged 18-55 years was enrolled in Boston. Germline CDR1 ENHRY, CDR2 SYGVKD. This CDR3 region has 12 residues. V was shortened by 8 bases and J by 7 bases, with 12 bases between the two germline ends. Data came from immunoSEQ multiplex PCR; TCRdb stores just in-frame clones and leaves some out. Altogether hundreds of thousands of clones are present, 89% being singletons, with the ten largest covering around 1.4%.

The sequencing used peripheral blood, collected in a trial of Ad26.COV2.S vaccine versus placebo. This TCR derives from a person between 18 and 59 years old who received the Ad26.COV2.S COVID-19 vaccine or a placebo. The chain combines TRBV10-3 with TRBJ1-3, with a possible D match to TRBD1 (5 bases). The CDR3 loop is CAIEHPGNTIYF. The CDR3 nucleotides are TGTGCCATCGAACATCCAGGGAACACCATATATTTT.